Shown below are 21 T cell receptor beta chains from a single sample sequenced in a study of Ad26.COV2.S vaccination and SARS-CoV-2 variants. Treatment defined: some 20 received Ad26.COV2.S at low or high dose, single or two shots; about 5 received placebo; per-sample allocation not given. Specimen acquisition occurred on day 63 following the initial vaccine or placebo injection. Here immunoSEQ multiplex PCR was the method, and the copy in TCRdb shows in-frame clones only, minus some. The sample lists more than 300,000 clones; roughly nine tenths were seen once. This sample comprised peripheral blood, obtained in a trial of Ad26.COV2.S vaccine versus placebo. The receptors shown here come from a person aged 18-60 years who received the Ad26.COV2.S COVID-19 vaccine or a placebo.

This chain uses TRBV28 with TRBJ2-5; 10 bases are a match to TRBD1. CDR3 length: 14 amino acids. Trimming cost V 6 bases and J 5 bases; bases outside gene matches: 6. Germline loops: CDR1 MDHEN, CDR2 SYDVKM. This CDR3 is CASSHRDRGETQYF. CDR3 bases: TGTGCCAGCAGCCACCGGGACAGGGGTGAGACCCAGTACTTC.

V usage is TRBV18 and J usage is TRBJ1-4, with 11 bases that match TRBD1. The trim removed 0 bases at V and 15 bases at J, leaving 12 bases unmatched. CDR3 length equals 16 residues. Germline V gives CDR1 KGHSH, CDR2 LQKENI. CDR3 residues: CASSPPMGQGESKVFF. For the CDR3, the DNA is TGTGCCAGCTCACCACCGATGGGACAGGGGGAGTCTAAAGTGTTTTTT.

This clone was seen a handful of times. This rearrangement joins TRBV29-1 to TRBJ2-7, with 7 bases fitting TRBD2. The CDR3 runs 13 residues. The V gene end was trimmed by 2 bases and the J gene end by 3 bases; junction bases not matched to a gene: 4. Germline loops: CDR1 SQVTM, CDR2 ANQGSEA. The CDR3: CSVELAGVYEQYF. The DNA of the CDR3 is TGCAGCGTTGAACTCGCGGGAGTCTACGAGCAGTACTTC.

This clone has only one observation. V usage is TRBV19 and J usage is TRBJ2-1, with 9 bases that match TRBD2. Germline assignment: CDR1 LNHDA and CDR2 SQIVND (reference sequence). The CDR3 consists of 13 residues. After removal of 6 bases from V and 7 bases from J, the junction contained 4 bases not matched to a gene. The CDR3 loop is CASRGLAWNEQFF. In DNA form, the CDR3 reads TGTGCCAGTAGAGGACTAGCGTGGAATGAGCAGTTCTTC.

The genes are TRBV5-1 and TRBJ2-2; 9 nucleotides agree with TRBD1. This CDR3 has 16 residues. The germline gives CDR1 SGHRS, CDR2 YFSETQ. V was pared by 0 bases and J by 6 bases, with 6 bases of the junction left unmatched. DNA of the CDR3: TGCGCCAGCAGCTTGGGGGACAGGGTGCCCTCCGGGGAGCTGTTTTTT. It specifies CASSLGDRVPSGELFF.

The chain links TRBV5-6 to TRBJ2-1, with D maybe TRBD2 (5 bases). The CDR3 sequence is 14 residues long. The V gene lost 0 bases and the J gene lost 7 bases, with 11 bases spanning the gap. CDR1 and CDR2 from the germline V gene are SGHDT and YYEEEE. The CDR3 loop reads CASSLGLRGNEQFF. The CDR3 DNA is TGTGCCAGCAGCTTGGGACTAAGAGGGAATGAGCAGTTCTTC.

The V call is TRBV9, the J call TRBJ1-2, with D tentatively TRBD1 (5 bases). CDR1 SGDLS and CDR2 YYNGEE come from the germline V gene. V was cut by 1 base and J by 0 bases, with 16 bases left in between. CDR3 length: 17 amino acids. CDR3 coding DNA: TGTGCCAGCAGCGTAAAAGGGGTAGGCAACACTAACTATGGCTACACCTTC. Translated: CASSVKGVGNTNYGYTF. Filled out from reference TRBV9 and TRBJ1-2, the complete variable domain reads DSGVTQTPKHLITATGQRVTLRCSPRSGDLSVYWYQQSLDQGLQFLIQYYNGEERAKGNILERFSAQQFPDLHSELNLSSLELGDSALYFCASSVKGVGNTNYGYTFGSGTRLTVV.

V is TRBV9 and J is TRBJ2-5; D may be TRBD1 or TRBD2 (5 bases each). CDR1 is SGDLS and CDR2 is YYNGEE in the germline V gene. V was shortened by 4 bases and J by 4 bases, with 14 bases between the two germline ends. The CDR3 spans 14 residues. This chain's CDR3 is CASSTHSGGETQYF. DNA for the CDR3: TGTGCCAGCAGCACCCATTCTGGGGGAGAGACCCAGTACTTC.

The gene calls are TRBV28 and TRBJ2-7, with 11 bases that match TRBD2. The CDR3 is 15 amino acids. Germline trimming cut 9 bases from V and 0 bases from J; bases unmatched to any gene: 7. Germline values: CDR1 MDHEN, CDR2 SYDVKM. Written as DNA, the CDR3 is TGTGCCAGTCTAGCGGGAGGCGAGAGCTCCTACGAGCAGTACTTC. It yields the protein CASLAGGESSYEQYF.

The chain combines TRBV25-1 with TRBJ1-5; D is ambiguous. Per germline, CDR1 MGHDK and CDR2 SYGVNS. The length of the CDR3 is 15 residues. V lost 2 bases and J lost 7, with 15 bases in between. DNA for the CDR3: TGTGCCAGCAGTGAAGGGTCAAATTTAGGACAGCCCCAGCATTTT. Its protein is CASSEGSNLGQPQHF.

For the CDR3, the DNA is TGTGCCAGTAGAGGGGGGGGCACGCCCTACGAGCAGTACTTC. Residues: CASRGGGTPYEQYF. The genes are TRBV19 and TRBJ2-7, with TRBD2 as a possible D gene (7 bases). There are 14 residues in the CDR3. CDR1 LNHDA and CDR2 SQIVND come from the germline V gene (reference sequence). The V and J ends lost 6 bases and 2 bases respectively, with 14 bases between them.

As DNA, the CDR3 is TGTGCCAGCAGTTTATCGGGACAGGGGATTTATGGCTACACCTTC. This gives the protein CASSLSGQGIYGYTF. The chain links TRBV27 to TRBJ1-2; 10 bases are a match to TRBD1. This CDR3 has 15 residues. Germline V CDR1 and CDR2: MNHEY, SMNVEV (reference sequence). The V segment lost 0 bases and the J segment 5 bases; nucleotides outside the gene matches: 3.

Only a few counts were recorded for this clone. The chain combines TRBV6-6 with TRBJ2-7; perhaps TRBD1 as D (6 bases). Germline loops: CDR1 MNHNY, CDR2 SVGAGI (reference sequence). The V end was cut by 0 bases, the J end by 0 bases, with 6 bases between. There are 14 residues in the CDR3. As DNA, the CDR3 is TGTGCCAGCAGTTACTCGGACAGCTCCTACGAGCAGTACTTC. Its translation: CASSYSDSSYEQYF.

This clone was detected once. V is TRBV27 and J is TRBJ2-7; 9 bases are shared with TRBD1. Germline lookup yields CDR1 MNHEY and CDR2 SMNVEV (reference sequence). V shed 5 bases and J 2 bases; nucleotides not matched to a gene: 13. The CDR3 covers 17 residues. The CDR3 region has the DNA TGTGCCAGCAGTCCTCGCTCCCCGACAGGGGGTACCTACGAGCAGTACTTC. It is translated as CASSPRSPTGGTYEQYF.

In its sample, this clone was seen once. CDR3 in amino acids: CAITTTGAVDYGYTF. Here the CDR3 DNA reads TGTGCCATCACGACGACAGGGGCAGTTGACTATGGCTACACCTTC. The gene calls are TRBV10-3 and TRBJ1-2; TRBD1 aligns across 8 bases. Trimming cost V 7 bases and J 3 bases; bases outside gene matches: 10. Germline V gives CDR1 ENHRY, CDR2 SYGVKD. This CDR3 has 15 amino acids.

The chain has TRBV25-1 and TRBJ1-4; D not resolved. CDR1 is MGHDK, CDR2 SYGVNS, per germline. The CDR3 has 12 amino acids. Trimming left V 6 bases short and J 4 bases short, with 6 bases between. CDR3 loop: CASRELNEKLFF. CDR3 bases: TGTGCCAGCAGGGAACTTAATGAAAAACTGTTTTTT.

The rearrangement links TRBV2 to TRBJ1-4; no firm D call. This CDR3 contains 11 residues. V lost 7 bases, J lost 7 bases, and 7 bases lay in between. Germline CDR1 and CDR2: SNHLY and FYNNEI. The CDR3 reads CASIEAEKLFF. The CDR3 nucleotides are TGTGCCAGCATCGAGGCTGAAAAACTGTTTTTT.

The chain uses TRBV3-1 (or the pseudogene TRBV3-2) and TRBJ2-3; 12 positions agree with TRBD2. Per the germline V gene, CDR1 is LGHDT and CDR2 is YNNKEL (reference sequence). Losses at the gene ends were 5 bases for V and 4 bases for J; bases not matched to a gene: 7. This CDR3 contains 16 residues. CDR3 DNA: TGTGCCAGCAGCTTAGGGCTAGCGGGGGGGGCAGATACGCAGTATTTT. As protein: CASSLGLAGGADTQYF.

This chain uses TRBV19 with TRBJ2-1, with 14 bases that match TRBD2. J gave up 10 bases and V 10 bases, and 12 bases lay outside the gene matches. Germline CDR1 is LNHDA and CDR2 is SQIVND (reference sequence). This CDR3 contains 15 residues. CDR3 region: CATLAGLAGVGEQFF. Written as DNA, the CDR3 is TGTGCCACCTTAGCGGGACTAGCGGGAGTAGGCGAGCAGTTCTTC. The variable domain in full, completed from reference TRBV19 and TRBJ2-1, reads DGGITQSPKYLFRKEGQNVTLSCEQNLNHDAMYWYRQDPGQGLRLIYYSQIVNDFQKGDIAEGYSVSREKKESFPLTVTSAQKNPTAFYLCATLAGLAGVGEQFFGPGTRLTVL.

This rearrangement joins TRBV5-1 to TRBJ1-2; D is uncertain. Germline-derived CDR1 and CDR2 are SGHRS and YFSETQ. V lost 4 bases and J 4 bases, leaving 14 bases between the germline ends. This CDR3 is built from 14 residues. The CDR3 DNA is TGCGCCAGCAGCCCCCTTGACGGATCCTATGGCTACACCTTC. It codes for CASSPLDGSYGYTF.

The CDR3 DNA reads TGTGCCAGCAGCTTGGCCGCGAGAGGGGACCAGCCCCAGCATTTT. It specifies CASSLAARGDQPQHF. The chain uses TRBV5-8 and TRBJ1-5; perhaps TRBD1 as D (5 bases). Per germline, CDR1 SGHTS and CDR2 YDEGEE. The CDR3 length is 15 residues. V lost 0 bases to trimming and J lost 7 bases, with 14 bases between them.